These T cell receptor beta chains were read from a single sample in a study of T-cell reconstitution after alpha-beta-depleted transplantation in children. TCRdb reprocessed the PCR reads with MiXCR, giving one entry per CDR3 protein. Found here are about 510,000 distinct CDR3 sequences, approximately 10% of them singletons; the top ten hold about 15%. The sequences come from PBMCs, mostly from graft donor cells, collected 180 days after TCRalphabeta/CD19-depleted stem cell transplant. The receptors shown here come from a female patient aged 2-15 years who had a stem cell transplant for aplastic anemia, so the T cells may come from the graft donor. The CDR3 runs from the conserved cysteine through the conserved F or W. Fields, in order: D gene, V gene, clone size, J gene, CDR3 protein, CDR3 DNA. The D gene is left open where the match is weak. The size entry is marked missing in some rows and otherwise reads once, few, many or a size class.

NA	TRBV7-6	few	TRBJ2-7	CASSLQRSSYEQYF	TGTGCCAGCAGCTTACAGCGAAGCTCCTACGAGCAGTACTTC
TRBD2	TRBV4-3	few	TRBJ2-7	CASSQDFRGRKFLQYF	TGCGCCAGCAGCCAAGATTTTCGCGGGAGGAAATTCCTGCAGTACTTC
TRBD2	TRBV12-3/TRBV12-4	few	TRBJ2-1	CASSIAGVINEQFF	TGTGCCAGCAGCATAGCGGGAGTAATAAATGAGCAGTTCTTC
NA	TRBV6-1	NA	TRBJ2-3	CASIRDPPPDTQYF	TGTGCCAGCATCCGGGACCCCCCCCCAGATACGCAGTATTTT
TRBD1	TRBV7-2	many	TRBJ1-1	CASSLRGLGGLGTEAFF	TGTGCCAGCAGCTTAAGGGGGCTTGGGGGGCTGGGGACTGAAGCTTTCTTT
NA	TRBV9	NA	TRBJ2-2	CASSLGPSRFSNTGELFF	TGTGCCAGCAGCTTGGGTCCCTCAAGGTTCTCGAACACCGGGGAGCTGTTTTTT
NA	TRBV12-3/TRBV12-4	many	TRBJ2-1	CASSLGGAMYNEQFF	TGTGCCAGCAGTTTAGGCGGGGCCATGTACAATGAGCAGTTCTTC
TRBD1	TRBV12-3/TRBV12-4	NA	TRBJ1-6	CASSPPRTGLSSYNSPLHF	TGTGCCAGCAGTCCACCCCGGACAGGCCTGAGCTCCTATAATTCACCCCTCCACTTT
NA	TRBV29-1	few	TRBJ2-4	CSARQDRLNIQYF	TGCAGCGCCCGCCAGGACCGACTAAACATTCAGTACTTC
NA	TRBV18	NA	TRBJ1-5	CASSPPAGVVNNQPQHF	TGTGCCAGCTCACCACCTGCAGGGGTTGTGAACAATCAGCCCCAGCATTTT
TRBD1	TRBV5-5	few	TRBJ1-3	CASSSNRGTSGNTIYF	TGTGCCAGCAGCTCAAACAGGGGGACTTCTGGAAACACCATATATTTT
NA	TRBV6-1	few	TRBJ1-1	CASRRTLRGAEAFF	TGTGCCAGCAGGCGAACCTTACGAGGGGCAGAAGCTTTCTTT
TRBD2	TRBV7-9	few	TRBJ2-5	CASSPSGRQTQYF	TGTGCCAGCAGCCCTAGCGGGAGACAGACCCAGTACTTC
NA	TRBV5-1	few	TRBJ2-1	CASSLAWGRLVGNEQFF	TGCGCCAGCAGCTTGGCGTGGGGGCGATTGGTTGGTAATGAGCAGTTCTTC
NA	TRBV7-2	few	TRBJ2-2	CASSMTGQNTGELFF	TGTGCCAGCAGCATGACCGGACAGAACACCGGGGAGCTGTTTTTT
NA	TRBV7-2	many	TRBJ1-2	CASSSWAGRGYGYTF	TGTGCCAGCAGCTCATGGGCAGGCCGGGGCTATGGCTACACCTTC
TRBD1	TRBV7-9	NA	TRBJ1-1	CASSSGLGQRNTEAFF	TGTGCCAGCAGCTCAGGGCTGGGACAGCGAAACACTGAAGCTTTCTTT
NA	TRBV9	NA	TRBJ2-3	CASSVELGAYTDTQYF	TGTGCCAGCAGCGTAGAACTGGGAGCCTACACAGATACGCAGTATTTT
TRBD2	TRBV12-3/TRBV12-4	NA	TRBJ2-1	CASSLALGAGGRNEQFF	TGTGCCAGCAGTTTAGCGCTTGGAGCGGGAGGGCGAAATGAGCAGTTCTTC
NA	TRBV7-2	few	TRBJ1-6	CASSSTGTRNSPLHF	TGTGCCAGCAGCTCGACCGGGACAAGAAATTCACCCCTCCACTTT